This T cell receptor (beta chain) was sequenced during a study of Ad26.COV2.S vaccination and SARS-CoV-2 variants. Assay used: immunoSEQ multiplex PCR; TCRdb lists only in-frame clones, some missing. Here the sample spans fewer than 800,000 clones, approximately 88% being singletons. CDR3 size: 16 residues. The V gene's germline CDR1 is SGHVS and CDR2 FNYEAQ. Between the trimmed V and J ends, which lost 1 base and 8 bases, there was a span of 18 bases. The treatment here: about 20 received Ad26.COV2.S at low or high dose, single or two shots; about 5 received placebo; per-sample allocation not given. The samples were gathered on day 63 after the first injection of vaccine or placebo.

This receptor was taken from a person between 18 and 65 years old who received the Ad26.COV2.S COVID-19 vaccine or a placebo. This chain connects TRBV7-6 to TRBJ2-1; D gene ambiguous. This specimen consisted of peripheral blood, obtained in a trial of Ad26.COV2.S vaccine versus placebo. The CDR3 nucleotides are TGTGCCAGCAGCTTAGTTTCCCCCACGCTAAGGGATGAGCAGTTCTTC. The encoded protein is CASSLVSPTLRDEQFF.